These T cell receptor beta chains were read from a single sample in a study of shared clonotypes between healthy human individuals. Sequenced by immunoSEQ multiplex PCR; TCRdb stores in-frame clones only, minus some. The sample shows about 510,000 clones, about four fifths of them seen only once. The sample consisted of PBMCs. Source of these receptors: a woman aged 40 to 50 in good health. Some clones in this sample may be carry-over from other donors' samples. CDR3s include the opening cysteine and the closing phenylalanine or tryptophan. Fields, in order: D gene, clone size, J gene, V gene, CDR3 DNA, CDR3 protein. The D gene is left open where the match is weak. Size values are once, few and many counts, or a class for expanded clones, and some rows have none.

.,.,TRBJ2-7,TRBV7-6,TGTGCCAGCAGCTTAGAGGACGGGGCCTACGAGCAGTACTTC,CASSLEDGAYEQYF
.,.,TRBJ2-1,TRBV9,TGTGCCAGCAGCGTAGCTGAGGGGGGCTTCTACAATGAGCAGTTCTTC,CASSVAEGGFYNEQFF
.,.,TRBJ1-1,TRBV9,TGTGCCAGCAGCGTAGCGAACGGACTCGGGGGGACTGAAGCTTTCTTT,CASSVANGLGGTEAFF
.,.,TRBJ1-5,TRBV23-1,TGCGCCAGCAGTCAGGAGGGCCCGGAGGGGAAACAGCCCCAGCATTTT,CASSQEGPEGKQPQHF
.,once,TRBJ1-5,TRBV18,TGTGCCAGCTCAATGACAGGTACCTATAGCAATCAGCCCCAGCATTTT,CASSMTGTYSNQPQHF
.,.,TRBJ1-3,TRBV10-1,TGCGCCAGCCAACCGGCCTCGAGCTCTGGAAACACCATATATTTT,CASQPASSSGNTIYF
.,.,TRBJ2-1,TRBV19,TGTGCCAGTAGTATGGTAACGGGAGTGGGGGATGAGCAGTTCTTC,CASSMVTGVGDEQFF
.,.,TRBJ1-2,TRBV28,TGTGCCAGCACCCCCGGCCGGAACTATGGCTACACCTTC,CASTPGRNYGYTF
.,.,TRBJ2-7,TRBV29-1,TGCAGCGCCCTCACAGACTCCACACGGCAGTACTTC,CSALTDSTRQYF
.,.,TRBJ2-7,TRBV21-1,TGTGCCAGCAGCAGGGGAGGGGACAAATTCTACGAGCAGTACTTC,CASSRGGDKFYEQYF
TRBD2,.,TRBJ2-2,TRBV2,TGTGCCAGCAGCCAGGAGGCCAGGACTAGCGGGAGGTCGCTCACCGGGGAGCTGTTTTTT,CASSQEARTSGRSLTGELFF
TRBD1,.,TRBJ1-2,TRBV11-2,TGTGCCAGCACCGAGTGGACAGGGTCTGGCTACACCTTC,CASTEWTGSGYTF
.,.,TRBJ1-1,TRBV10-3,TGTGCCATCAGTGAGTCGAGAACTGAAGCTTTCTTT,CAISESRTEAFF
TRBD2,.,TRBJ2-5,TRBV9,TGTGCCAGCAGCGTATCCTCGGCTAGCGGGACCGTGACCCAGTACTTC,CASSVSSASGTVTQYF
.,.,TRBJ2-7,TRBV7-3,TGTGCCAGCAGCTTAACAGGGATGTCAGCCTACGAGCAGTACTTC,CASSLTGMSAYEQYF
TRBD2,.,TRBJ2-7,TRBV25-1,TGTGCCAGCAGTACAGGACTAGCGGGAGTTTACGAGCAGTACTTC,CASSTGLAGVYEQYF
TRBD2,.,TRBJ2-3,TRBV14,TGTGCCAGCAACCATTCTAGCGGGACTAGCGTGACGGATACGCAGTATTTT,CASNHSSGTSVTDTQYF
.,.,TRBJ1-1,TRBV5-1,TGCGCCAGCAGCTTGGTACCAGATTTGAACACTGAAGCTTTCTTT,CASSLVPDLNTEAFF
TRBD1,.,TRBJ1-2,TRBV2,TGTGCCAGCAGTGAATCCTGGACAGGGCGTTATGGCTACACCTTC,CASSESWTGRYGYTF
TRBD1,few,TRBJ2-3,TRBV5-1,TGCGCCAGCAGCTCCGGGACAGTGGGCACAGATACGCAGTATTTT,CASSSGTVGTDTQYF
.,.,TRBJ2-7,TRBV2,TGTGCCAGCAGGCAGGGAGGCGAGCAGTACTTC,CASRQGGEQYF
.,.,TRBJ2-3,TRBV7-2,TGTGCCAGCAGCTCCCAAATCCGAACAGATACGCAGTATTTT,CASSSQIRTDTQYF
TRBD1,few,TRBJ2-2,TRBV7-2,TGTGCCAGCAGCTTAAGGACAGGGTCCACCGGGGAGCTGTTTTTT,CASSLRTGSTGELFF
TRBD1,once,TRBJ2-7,TRBV6-1,TGTGCCAGCAGTGTGGACAGGGGCCTTAATGGTCACGAGCAGTACTTC,CASSVDRGLNGHEQYF
TRBD1,.,TRBJ1-3,TRBV7-3,TGTGCCAGCAGCTTAGGACAGGCAAACACCATATATTTT,CASSLGQANTIYF
.,.,TRBJ1-5,TRBV30,TGTGCCTGGAGTGTACTTGGGGACCAGCCCCAGCATTTT,CAWSVLGDQPQHF
.,.,TRBJ2-7,TRBV9,TGTGCCAGCAGCGTAGGAGGGGTGTTCGACTACGAGCAGTACTTC,CASSVGGVFDYEQYF
.,.,TRBJ1-2,TRBV4-3,TGCGCCAGCAGCCAGGACCCTCTTAACTATGGCTACACCTTC,CASSQDPLNYGYTF
TRBD1,.,TRBJ2-5,TRBV18,TGTGCCAGCTCACCGCTGGGACAGGGGATACAAGAGACCCAGTACTTC,CASSPLGQGIQETQYF
.,.,TRBJ1-1,TRBV28,TGTGCCAGCAGTTTGTCAGGGCGGGACACTGAAGCTTTCTTT,CASSLSGRDTEAFF
.,once,TRBJ1-1,TRBV27,TGTGCCAGCAGCCCCGACCCTCAAAGGACTGAAGCTTTCTTT,CASSPDPQRTEAFF
.,.,TRBJ2-2,TRBV7-3,TGTGCCAGCAGCTTTAGCAGGGACGACACCGGGGAGCTGTTTTTT,CASSFSRDDTGELFF
.,.,TRBJ2-4,TRBV5-4,TGTGCCAGCAGCTTGGGACACGACCAACGGGGGTACTTC,CASSLGHDQRGYF
TRBD1,.,TRBJ2-1,TRBV5-6,TGTGCCAGCAGCATGGACAGGGGGCAAGGATGGGATGAGCAGTTCTTC,CASSMDRGQGWDEQFF
.,.,TRBJ1-2,TRBV4-2,TGTGCCAGCAGCCAAGATCTTGTTGGCTACACCTTC,CASSQDLVGYTF
TRBD2,.,TRBJ2-2,TRBV5-1,TGCGCCAGCAGCCCCAGGACTAGCGGGATTGGCGGGGAGCTGTTTTTT,CASSPRTSGIGGELFF
.,.,TRBJ2-1,TRBV7-9,TGTGCCAGCAGCTTCCTCGACAGCTACAATGAGCAGTTCTTC,CASSFLDSYNEQFF